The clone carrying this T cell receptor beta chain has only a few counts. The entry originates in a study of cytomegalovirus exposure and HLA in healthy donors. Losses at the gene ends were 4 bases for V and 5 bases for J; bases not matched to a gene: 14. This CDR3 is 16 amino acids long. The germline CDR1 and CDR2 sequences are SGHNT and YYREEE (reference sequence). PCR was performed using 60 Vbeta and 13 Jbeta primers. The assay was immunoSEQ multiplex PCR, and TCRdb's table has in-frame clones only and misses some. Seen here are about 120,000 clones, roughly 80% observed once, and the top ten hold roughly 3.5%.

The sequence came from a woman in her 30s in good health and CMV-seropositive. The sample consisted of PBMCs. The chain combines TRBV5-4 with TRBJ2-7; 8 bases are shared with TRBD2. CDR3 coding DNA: TGTGCCAGCAGCGCAGGATGGGCGGGGGGCCTTGACGAGCAGTACTTC. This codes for CASSAGWAGGLDEQYF.